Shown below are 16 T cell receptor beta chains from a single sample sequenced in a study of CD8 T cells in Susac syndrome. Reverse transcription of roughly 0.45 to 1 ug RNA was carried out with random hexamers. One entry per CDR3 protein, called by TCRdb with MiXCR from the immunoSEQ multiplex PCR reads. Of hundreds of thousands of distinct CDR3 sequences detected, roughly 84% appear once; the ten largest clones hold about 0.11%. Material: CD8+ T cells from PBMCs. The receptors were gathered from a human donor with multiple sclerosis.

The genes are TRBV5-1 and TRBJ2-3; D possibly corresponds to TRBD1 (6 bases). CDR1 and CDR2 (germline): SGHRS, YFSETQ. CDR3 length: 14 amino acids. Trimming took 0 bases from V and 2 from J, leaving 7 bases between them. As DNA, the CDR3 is TGCGCCAGCAGCTTGGGGGACAACACAGATACGCAGTATTTT. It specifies CASSLGDNTDTQYF.

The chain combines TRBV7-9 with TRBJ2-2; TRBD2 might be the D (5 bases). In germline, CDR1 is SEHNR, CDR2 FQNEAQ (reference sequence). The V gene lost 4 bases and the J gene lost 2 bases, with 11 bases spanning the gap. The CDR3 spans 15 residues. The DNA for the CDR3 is TGTGCCAGCAGCTCCGGGGAAGTAAACACCGGGGAGCTGTTTTTT. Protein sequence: CASSSGEVNTGELFF.

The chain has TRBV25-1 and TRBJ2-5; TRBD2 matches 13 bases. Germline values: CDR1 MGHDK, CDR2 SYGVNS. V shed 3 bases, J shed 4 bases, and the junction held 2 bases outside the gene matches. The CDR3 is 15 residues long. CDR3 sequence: CASSETSGRRETQYF. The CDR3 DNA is TGTGCCAGCAGTGAGACTAGCGGGAGGCGAGAGACCCAGTACTTC.

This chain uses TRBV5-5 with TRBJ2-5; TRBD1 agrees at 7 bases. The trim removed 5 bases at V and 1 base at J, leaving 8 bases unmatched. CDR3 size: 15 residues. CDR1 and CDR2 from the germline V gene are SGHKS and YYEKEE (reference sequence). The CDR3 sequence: CASRGWGQPQETQYF. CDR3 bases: TGTGCCAGCAGGGGATGGGGACAGCCCCAAGAGACCCAGTACTTC.

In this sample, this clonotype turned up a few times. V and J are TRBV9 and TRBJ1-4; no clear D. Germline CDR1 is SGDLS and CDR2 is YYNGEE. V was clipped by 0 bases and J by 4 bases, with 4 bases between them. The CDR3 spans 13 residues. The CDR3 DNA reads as TGTGCCAGCAGCGTAGGTTTTAATGAAAAACTGTTTTTT. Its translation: CASSVGFNEKLFF. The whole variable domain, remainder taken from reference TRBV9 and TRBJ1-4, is DSGVTQTPKHLITATGQRVTLRCSPRSGDLSVYWYQQSLDQGLQFLIQYYNGEERAKGNILERFSAQQFPDLHSELNLSSLELGDSALYFCASSVGFNEKLFFGSGTQLSVL.

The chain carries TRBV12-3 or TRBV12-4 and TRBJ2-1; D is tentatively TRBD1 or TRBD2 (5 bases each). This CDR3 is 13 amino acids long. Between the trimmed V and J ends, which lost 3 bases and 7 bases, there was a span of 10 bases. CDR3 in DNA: TGTGCCAGCAGTTTCGGGGCGATGAATGAGCAGTTCTTC. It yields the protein CASSFGAMNEQFF.

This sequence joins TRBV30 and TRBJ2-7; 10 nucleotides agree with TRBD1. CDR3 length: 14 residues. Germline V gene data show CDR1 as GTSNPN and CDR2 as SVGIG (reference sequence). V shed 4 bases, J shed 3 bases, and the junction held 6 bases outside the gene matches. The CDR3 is CAWTSRTGGYEQYF. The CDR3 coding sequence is TGTGCCTGGACCTCGAGGACAGGGGGCTACGAGCAGTACTTC.

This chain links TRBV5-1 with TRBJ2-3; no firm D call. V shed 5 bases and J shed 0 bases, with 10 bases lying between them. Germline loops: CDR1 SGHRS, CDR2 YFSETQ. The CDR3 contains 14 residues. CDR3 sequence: CASRSETSTDTQYF. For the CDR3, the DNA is TGCGCCAGCAGATCGGAAACCAGCACAGATACGCAGTATTTT.

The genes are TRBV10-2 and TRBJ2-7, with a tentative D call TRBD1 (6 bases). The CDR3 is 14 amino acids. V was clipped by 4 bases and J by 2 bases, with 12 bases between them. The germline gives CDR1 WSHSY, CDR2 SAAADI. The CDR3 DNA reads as TGCGCCAGCAGTGGGGACACCCAGGCCTACGAGCAGTACTTC. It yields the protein CASSGDTQAYEQYF.

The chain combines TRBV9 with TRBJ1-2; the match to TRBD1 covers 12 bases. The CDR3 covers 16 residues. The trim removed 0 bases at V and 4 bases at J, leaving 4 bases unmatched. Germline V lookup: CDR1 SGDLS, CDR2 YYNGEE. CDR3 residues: CASSVGDRGPRYGYTF. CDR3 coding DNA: TGTGCCAGCAGCGTAGGGGACAGGGGGCCTCGCTATGGCTACACCTTC.

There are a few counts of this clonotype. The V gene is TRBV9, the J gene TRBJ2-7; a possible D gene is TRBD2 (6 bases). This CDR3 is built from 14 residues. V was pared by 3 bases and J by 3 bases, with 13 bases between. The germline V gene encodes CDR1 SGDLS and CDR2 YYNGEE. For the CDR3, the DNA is TGTGCCAGCAGCGACGGGAGACTCGGCTACGAGCAGTACTTC. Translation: CASSDGRLGYEQYF.

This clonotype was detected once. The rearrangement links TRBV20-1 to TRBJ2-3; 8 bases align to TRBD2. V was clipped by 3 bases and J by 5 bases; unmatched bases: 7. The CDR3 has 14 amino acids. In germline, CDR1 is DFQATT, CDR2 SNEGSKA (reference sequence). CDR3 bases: TGCAGTGCTAGTCTGCGGGAGGTCCGAGATACGCAGTATTTT. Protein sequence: CSASLREVRDTQYF.

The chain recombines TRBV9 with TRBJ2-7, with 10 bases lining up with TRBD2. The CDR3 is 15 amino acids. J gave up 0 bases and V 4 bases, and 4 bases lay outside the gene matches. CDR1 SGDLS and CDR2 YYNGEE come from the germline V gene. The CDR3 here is CASSPPSGSSYEQYF. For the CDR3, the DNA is TGTGCCAGCAGCCCCCCTAGCGGGAGCTCCTACGAGCAGTACTTC.

CDR3 loop: CATSDPRLAGEEDTQYF. The CDR3 nucleotides are TGTGCCACCAGTGACCCCCGACTAGCGGGAGAGGAGGATACGCAGTATTTT. J is TRBJ2-3 and V is TRBV24-1, with 12 bases lining up with TRBD2. Germline V lookup: CDR1 KGHDR, CDR2 SFDVKD. CDR3 length: 17 amino acids. The junction had 10 bases not matched to a gene; V was cut back by 4 bases and J by 6 bases.

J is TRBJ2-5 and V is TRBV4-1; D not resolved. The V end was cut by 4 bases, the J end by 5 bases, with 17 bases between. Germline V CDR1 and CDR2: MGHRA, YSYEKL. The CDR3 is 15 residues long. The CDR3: CASSPAGGIWETQYF. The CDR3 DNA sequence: TGCGCCAGCAGCCCCGCCGGTGGAATCTGGGAGACCCAGTACTTC.

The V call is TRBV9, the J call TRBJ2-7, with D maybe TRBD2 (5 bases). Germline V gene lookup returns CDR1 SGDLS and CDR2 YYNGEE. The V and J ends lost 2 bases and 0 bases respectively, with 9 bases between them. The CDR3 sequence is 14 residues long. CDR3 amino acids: CASSVQADSYEQYF. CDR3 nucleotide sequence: TGTGCCAGCAGCGTTCAAGCGGACTCCTACGAGCAGTACTTC. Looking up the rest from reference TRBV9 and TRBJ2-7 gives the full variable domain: DSGVTQTPKHLITATGQRVTLRCSPRSGDLSVYWYQQSLDQGLQFLIQYYNGEERAKGNILERFSAQQFPDLHSELNLSSLELGDSALYFCASSVQADSYEQYFGPGTRLTVT.